The source of this T cell receptor beta chain is a study of regulatory T cells in long-lasting Graves disease. There are 13 residues in the CDR3. Germline V gene data show CDR1 as SQVTM and CDR2 as ANQGSEA. V lost 6 bases, J lost 5 bases, and 17 bases lay in between. The time point denotes: newly diagnosed GD, antithyroid drugs for less than 3 months. With RNA extracted from PBMCs as input, the TCR library was made. In this sample, this clonotype turned up many times. What it binds is not known. HTBI primers from iRepertoire and Arm-PCR of CDR3 regions yielded the TCR beta libraries. Using its own MiXCR run on the multiplex PCR reads, TCRdb lists one record per CDR3 protein. The sample lists 300,000 to 400,000 distinct CDR3 sequences; less than 20% were seen once. Study-wide results and limits: Lower TCR diversity was seen in persistent Graves' patients than in newly diagnosed ones.

The sequencing used peripheral blood mononuclear cells (PBMCs), collected at new diagnosis, from a patient treated with antithyroid drugs. The chain couples TRBV29-1 to TRBJ2-7; D tentatively fits TRBD1 or TRBD2 (5 bases each). The TCR comes from a female donor with Graves disease. The CDR3 region has the DNA TGCAGCGTCTTGTTGGGGGAAACTCACGAGCAGTACTTC. This gives the protein CSVLLGETHEQYF.